The T cell receptor (beta chain) under discussion was sequenced for a study of T cell responses to AZD1222 COVID-19 vaccine. Findings of the study overall: Spike regions recognized by vaccine-associated CD4 TCRs spanned the protein, led by 160-218 and 743-854. Donors were mostly white British, more females; clonal diversity possibly underestimated. Repertoires in all cases were sampled only once the peak T cell response had passed.

TCRdb's copy holds only in-frame clones and misses some; the assay was immunoSEQ multiplex PCR. This sample has about 150,000 clones; 80% to 90% occur once, and the top ten carry under 8%. Between the trimmed V and J ends, which lost 4 bases and 10 bases, there was a span of 12 bases. This CDR3 has 12 residues. Germline V gene data show CDR1 as SGHRS and CDR2 as YFSETQ. As to this clone: Antigen: not known.

The rearrangement joins TRBV5-1 to TRBJ2-1; D gene ambiguous. Sequenced material: peripheral blood, taken after recovery from COVID-19. The receptor was derived from an adult who had recovered from COVID-19. The CDR3 loop is CASSPDLSEQFF. CDR3 in DNA: TGCGCCAGCAGCCCTGACTTGTCCGAGCAGTTCTTC.